The 6 T cell receptor beta chains in this list originate from one sample, sequenced in a study of early T cells in non-severe SARS-CoV-2 infection. TCRdb passed the 5' RACE reads through MiXCR, listing each CDR3 protein once. The repertoire holds 65,000 to 95,000 distinct CDR3 sequences, with about 5% as singletons. The sequencing here drew on whole blood, taken at baseline. These TCRs come from an adult who was a healthcare worker with PCR-confirmed SARS-CoV-2 infection or an uninfected control (not recorded which).

This clonotype occurred a few times. The chain carries TRBV3-1 and TRBJ1-4; 8 bases line up with TRBD1. This CDR3 is built from 14 residues. The germline V gene encodes CDR1 LGHDT and CDR2 YNNKEL (reference sequence). J gave up 6 bases and V 4 bases, and 4 bases lay outside the gene matches. CDR3: CASSPAGGYEKLFF. The CDR3 coding sequence is TGTGCCAGCAGCCCCGCAGGGGGCTATGAAAAACTGTTTTTT.

The chain recombines TRBV3-2 with TRBJ2-7; whether TRBD2, the table's D call, matches the DNA was not checked. TRBV3-2 is recorded as a pseudogene. The CDR3 consists of 14 residues. CDR3 sequence (DNA): TGTGCCAGCAGCCCCAGAGGGCAGGTGGCCGAGCAGTACTTC. This codes for CASSPRGQVAEQYF.

This clonotype was found many times. V is TRBV28 and J is TRBJ2-3; no clear D gene. Between the trimmed V and J ends, which lost 4 bases and 1 base, there was a span of 9 bases. This CDR3 region has 14 residues. CDR1 is MDHEN and CDR2 is SYDVKM in the germline V gene. CDR3 residues: CASSSFYGTDTQYF. DNA of the CDR3: TGTGCCAGCAGTTCATTCTACGGCACAGATACGCAGTATTTT.

This clonotype was observed at least ten times. V usage is TRBV7-9 and J usage is TRBJ1-1; D not resolved. Germline lookup yields CDR1 SEHNR and CDR2 FQNEAQ (reference sequence). The CDR3 is 14 residues long. Trimming took off 2 bases at V and 0 bases at J, with 7 bases between the two ends. CDR3 DNA: TGTGCCAGCAGCTTACTGACCTTGAACACTGAAGCTTTCTTT. Translating it yields CASSLLTLNTEAFF. Full variable domain (missing parts from reference TRBV7-9 and TRBJ1-1): DTGVSQNPRHKITKRGQNVTFRCDPISEHNRLYWYRQTLGQGPEFLTYFQNEAQLEKSRLLSDRFSAERPKGSFSTLEIQRTEQGDSAMYLCASSLLTLNTEAFFGQGTRLTVV.

There are many counts of this clonotype. This chain links TRBV7-3 with TRBJ2-1, with 8 positions matching TRBD2. Germline CDR1 is SGHTA and CDR2 is FQGTGA. This CDR3 is built from 15 residues. V lost 2 bases and J lost 7; bases outside the gene matches: 7. CDR3 bases: TGTGCCAGCAGCTTAGCGGGAGGTCGTGGAAATGAGCAGTTCTTC. It specifies CASSLAGGRGNEQFF.

The table lists this clonotype with many counts. The chain uses TRBV11-2 and TRBJ2-7; 11 positions match TRBD2. Germline CDR1 is SGHAT and CDR2 is FQNNGV. V was pared by 2 bases and J by 6 bases, with 3 bases of the junction left unmatched. The CDR3 length is 14 residues. The chain's CDR3 is CASSLTSGRGEQYF. In DNA form, the CDR3 reads TGTGCCAGCAGCTTAACTAGCGGGAGAGGCGAGCAGTACTTC.